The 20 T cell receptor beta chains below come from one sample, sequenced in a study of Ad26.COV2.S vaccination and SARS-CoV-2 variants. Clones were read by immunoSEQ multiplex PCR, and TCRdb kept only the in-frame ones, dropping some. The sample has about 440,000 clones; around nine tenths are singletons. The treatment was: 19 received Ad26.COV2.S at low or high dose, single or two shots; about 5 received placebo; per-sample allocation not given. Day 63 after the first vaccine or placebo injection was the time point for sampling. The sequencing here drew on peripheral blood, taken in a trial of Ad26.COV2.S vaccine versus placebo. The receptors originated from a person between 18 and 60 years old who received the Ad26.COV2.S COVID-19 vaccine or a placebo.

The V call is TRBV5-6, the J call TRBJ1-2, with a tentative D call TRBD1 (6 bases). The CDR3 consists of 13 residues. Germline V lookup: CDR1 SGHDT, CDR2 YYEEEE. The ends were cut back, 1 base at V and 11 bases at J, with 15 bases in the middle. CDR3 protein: CASSLPVGGGYTF. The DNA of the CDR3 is TGTGCCAGCAGCTTGCCGGTCGGGGGCGGATACACCTTC. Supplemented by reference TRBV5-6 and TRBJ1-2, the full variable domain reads DAGVTQSPTHLIKTRGQQVTLRCSPKSGHDTVSWYQQALGQGPQFIFQYYEEEERQRGNFPDRFSGHQFPNYSSELNVNALLLGDSALYLCASSLPVGGGYTFGSGTRLTVV.

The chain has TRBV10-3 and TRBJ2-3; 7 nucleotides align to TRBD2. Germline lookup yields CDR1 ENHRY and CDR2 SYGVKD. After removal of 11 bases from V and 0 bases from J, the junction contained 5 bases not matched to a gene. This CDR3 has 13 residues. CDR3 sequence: CAGREPSTDTQYF. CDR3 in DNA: TGTGCCGGGCGGGAGCCCAGCACAGATACGCAGTATTTT.

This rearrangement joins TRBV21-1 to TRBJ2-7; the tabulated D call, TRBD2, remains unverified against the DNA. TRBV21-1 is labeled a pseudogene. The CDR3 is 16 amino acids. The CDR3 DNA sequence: TGTGCCAGCAGCAATCCCCGGACCGGGAGAGGGTACGAGCAGTACTTC. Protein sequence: CASSNPRTGRGYEQYF.

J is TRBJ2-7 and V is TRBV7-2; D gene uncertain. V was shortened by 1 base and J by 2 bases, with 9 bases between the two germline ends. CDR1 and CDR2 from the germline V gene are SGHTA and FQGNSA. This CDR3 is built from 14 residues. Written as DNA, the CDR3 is TGTGCCAGCAGCTTAGATAAAGGGCCCTACGAGCAGTACTTC. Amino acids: CASSLDKGPYEQYF.

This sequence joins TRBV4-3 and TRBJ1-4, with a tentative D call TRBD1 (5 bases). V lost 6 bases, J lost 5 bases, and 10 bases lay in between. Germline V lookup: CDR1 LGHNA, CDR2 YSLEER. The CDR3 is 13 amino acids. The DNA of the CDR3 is TGCGCCAGCAGTGGGCAGGGAAATGAAAAACTGTTTTTT. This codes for CASSGQGNEKLFF.

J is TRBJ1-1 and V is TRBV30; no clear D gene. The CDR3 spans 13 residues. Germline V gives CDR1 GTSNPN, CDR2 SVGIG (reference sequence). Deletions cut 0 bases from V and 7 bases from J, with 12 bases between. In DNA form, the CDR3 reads TGTGCCTGGAGTGTCGAGCTAGACCTTGAAGCTTTCTTT. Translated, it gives CAWSVELDLEAFF. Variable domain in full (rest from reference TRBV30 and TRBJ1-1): SQTIHQWPATLVQPVGSPLSLECTVEGTSNPNLYWYRQAAGRGLQLLFYSVGIGQISSEVPQNLSASRPQDRQFILSSKKLLLSDSGFYLCAWSVELDLEAFFGQGTRLTVV.

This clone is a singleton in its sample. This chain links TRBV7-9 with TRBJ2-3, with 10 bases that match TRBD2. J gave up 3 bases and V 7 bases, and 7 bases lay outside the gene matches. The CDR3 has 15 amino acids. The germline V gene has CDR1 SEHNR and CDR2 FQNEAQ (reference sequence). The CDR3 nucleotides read TGTGCCAGCACCCGGTCTAGCGGGAGTACAGATACGCAGTATTTT. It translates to CASTRSSGSTDTQYF.

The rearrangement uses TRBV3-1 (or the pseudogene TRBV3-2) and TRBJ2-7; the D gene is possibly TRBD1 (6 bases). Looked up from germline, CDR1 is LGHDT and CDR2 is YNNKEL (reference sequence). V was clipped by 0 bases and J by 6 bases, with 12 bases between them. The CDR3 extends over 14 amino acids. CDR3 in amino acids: CASSQELQTGEQYF. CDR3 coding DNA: TGTGCCAGCAGCCAAGAGCTACAGACAGGCGAGCAGTACTTC.

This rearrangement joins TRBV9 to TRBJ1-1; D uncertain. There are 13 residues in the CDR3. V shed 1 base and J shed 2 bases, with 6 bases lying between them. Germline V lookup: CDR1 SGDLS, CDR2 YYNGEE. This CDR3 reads CASSVFDNTEAFF. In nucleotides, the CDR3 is TGTGCCAGCAGCGTATTCGATAACACTGAAGCTTTCTTT.

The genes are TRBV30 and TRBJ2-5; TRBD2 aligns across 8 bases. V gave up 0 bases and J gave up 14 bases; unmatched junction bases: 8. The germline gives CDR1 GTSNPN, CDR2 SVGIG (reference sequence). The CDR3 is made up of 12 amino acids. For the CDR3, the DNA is TGTGCCTGGAGTGTGTTAGCGGGGTCCGAATACTTC. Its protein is CAWSVLAGSEYF.

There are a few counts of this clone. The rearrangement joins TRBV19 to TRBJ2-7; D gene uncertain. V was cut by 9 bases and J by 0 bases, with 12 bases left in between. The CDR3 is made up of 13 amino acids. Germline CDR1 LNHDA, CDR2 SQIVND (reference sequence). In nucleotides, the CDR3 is TGTGCCAGCCGTGACTCTAGCTCCTACGAGCAGTACTTC. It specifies CASRDSSSYEQYF.

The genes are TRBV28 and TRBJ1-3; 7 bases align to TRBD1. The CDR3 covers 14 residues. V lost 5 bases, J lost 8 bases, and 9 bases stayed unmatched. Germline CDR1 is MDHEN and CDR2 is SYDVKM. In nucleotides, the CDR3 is TGTGCCAGCAGTCCAGGGGGGGGCTCTTACACCATATATTTT. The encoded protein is CASSPGGGSYTIYF.

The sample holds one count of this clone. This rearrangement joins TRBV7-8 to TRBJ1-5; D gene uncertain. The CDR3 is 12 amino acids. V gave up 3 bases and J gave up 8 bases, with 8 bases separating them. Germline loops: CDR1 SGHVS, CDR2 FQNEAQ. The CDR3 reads CASSFEDEPQHF. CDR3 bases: TGTGCCAGCAGCTTTGAGGACGAGCCCCAGCATTTT.

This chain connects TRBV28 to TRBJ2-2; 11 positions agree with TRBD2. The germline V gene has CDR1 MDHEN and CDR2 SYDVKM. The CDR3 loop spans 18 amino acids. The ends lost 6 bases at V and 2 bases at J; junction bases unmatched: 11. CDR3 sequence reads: CASSNFPGLAANTGELFF. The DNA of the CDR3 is TGTGCCAGCAGCAATTTCCCGGGACTAGCGGCAAACACCGGGGAGCTGTTTTTT.

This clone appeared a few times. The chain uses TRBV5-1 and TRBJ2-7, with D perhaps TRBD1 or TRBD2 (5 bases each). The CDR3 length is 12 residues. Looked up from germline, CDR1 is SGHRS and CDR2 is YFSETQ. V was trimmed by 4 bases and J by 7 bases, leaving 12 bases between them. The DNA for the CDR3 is TGCGCCAGCAGCGTCGGGACGGGTGAGCAGTACTTC. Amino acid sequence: CASSVGTGEQYF.

As DNA, the CDR3 is TGTGCCAGCAGCTGGAGGGGGGACACTGAAGCTTTCTTT. Protein product: CASSWRGDTEAFF. This chain uses TRBV7-6 with TRBJ1-1; possible D gene TRBD1, 6 bases. The CDR3 extends over 13 amino acids. Trimming removed 4 bases at V and 3 bases at J, with 9 bases between. CDR1 and CDR2 from the germline V gene are SGHVS and FNYEAQ.

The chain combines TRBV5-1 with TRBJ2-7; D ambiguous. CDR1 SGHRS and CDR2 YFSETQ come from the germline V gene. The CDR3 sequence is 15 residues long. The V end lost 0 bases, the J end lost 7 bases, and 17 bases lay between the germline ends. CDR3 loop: CASSLGSLLAGEQYF. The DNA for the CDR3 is TGCGCCAGCAGCTTGGGGTCGTTGCTCGCCGGGGAGCAGTACTTC.

The CDR3 reads CASSMDWPAKNIQYF. The CDR3 region has the DNA TGTGCCAGCAGCATGGACTGGCCAGCCAAAAACATTCAGTACTTC. The rearrangement joins TRBV6-6 to TRBJ2-4, with D perhaps TRBD2 (5 bases). Germline V gene sequence: CDR1 MNHNY, CDR2 SVGAGI (reference sequence). CDR3 length: 15 residues. Trimming removed 6 bases at V and 0 bases at J, with 12 bases between.

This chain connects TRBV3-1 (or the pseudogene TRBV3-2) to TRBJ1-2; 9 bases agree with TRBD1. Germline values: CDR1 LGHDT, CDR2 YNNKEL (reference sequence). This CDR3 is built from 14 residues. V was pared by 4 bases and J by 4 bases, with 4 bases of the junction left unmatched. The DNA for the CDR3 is TGTGCCAGCAGCCGGACAGGGGCAGGCTATGGCTACACCTTC. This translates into CASSRTGAGYGYTF.

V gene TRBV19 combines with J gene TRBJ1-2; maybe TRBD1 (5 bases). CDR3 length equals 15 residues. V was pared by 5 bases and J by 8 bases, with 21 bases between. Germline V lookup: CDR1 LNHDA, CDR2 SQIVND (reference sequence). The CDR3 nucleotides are TGTGCCAGTAGTCTCTTGGCAGGGAGAAATTCAGGCTACACCTTC. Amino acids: CASSLLAGRNSGYTF.